The 21 T cell receptor beta chains below were found in one sample sequenced in a study of shared clonotypes between healthy human individuals. Libraries were prepared by immunoSEQ multiplex PCR; TCRdb keeps only in-frame clonotypes and omits some of them. The data hold over a million clones, with around 82% observed a single time. Material: memory CD4+ T cells from PBMCs. Subset in this sample: CD45RA-negative fraction. The receptors originated from a man younger than 35 in good health. Some clones in this sample may be carry-over from other donors' samples.

A single count supports this clone. This rearrangement joins TRBV5-3 to TRBJ1-1; 9 nucleotides line up with TRBD1. TRBV5-3 is filed as an ORF, its function uncertain. This CDR3 is built from 16 residues. The V segment lost 3 bases and the J segment 3 bases; nucleotides outside the gene matches: 9. The CDR3 reads CARSSLWTGEYTEAFF. Here the CDR3 DNA reads TGTGCCAGAAGCTCCCTTTGGACAGGGGAATACACTGAAGCTTTCTTT.

The chain combines TRBV4-2 with TRBJ1-2; 8 positions agree with TRBD1. J gave up 13 bases and V 5 bases, and 21 bases lay outside the gene matches. The CDR3 spans 16 residues. Looked up from germline, CDR1 is LGHNA and CDR2 is YNFKEQ. The CDR3 DNA reads as TGTGCCAGCAGCTCAAGAATCCGACAGGGGCGCGATCCCGGCACCTTC. Protein product: CASSSRIRQGRDPGTF.

This clone has a handful of counts. V gene TRBV5-1 combines with J gene TRBJ2-7, with no clear D. CDR3 length: 16 residues. Germline-derived CDR1 and CDR2 are SGHRS and YFSETQ. V was cut by 0 bases and J by 2 bases, with 15 bases left in between. The CDR3 sequence is CASSLGGVDATYEQYF. The CDR3 DNA reads TGCGCCAGCAGCTTGGGAGGCGTGGACGCCACCTACGAGCAGTACTTC.

This clone was counted only a few times. The rearrangement links TRBV28 to TRBJ2-1, with D possibly called TRBD1 or TRBD2 (5 bases each). Germline CDR1 reads MDHEN; CDR2 reads SYDVKM. Trimming pared 5 bases from V and 8 bases from J, leaving 22 bases between. The CDR3 runs 16 residues. The CDR3 here is CASSPKPGNHRHEQFF. The CDR3 coding sequence is TGTGCCAGCAGTCCCAAACCCGGGAACCACAGGCATGAGCAGTTCTTC.

This chain connects TRBV28 to TRBJ2-5; unclear D gene. The CDR3 runs 13 residues. V shed 5 bases and J shed 5 bases, with 12 bases lying between them. CDR1 is MDHEN, CDR2 SYDVKM, per germline. Here the CDR3 DNA reads TGTGCCAGCAGTCCCCCAAAATCGGAGACCCAGTACTTC. This codes for CASSPPKSETQYF.

DNA of the CDR3: TGTGCCAGCAGCCAGAGGGACAGGCATCCGGGTGAAAAACTGTTTTTT. Translation: CASSQRDRHPGEKLFF. This chain links TRBV5-4 with TRBJ1-4, with TRBD1 matching 8 bases. Germline lookup yields CDR1 SGHNT and CDR2 YYREEE (reference sequence). CDR3 size: 16 residues. With V trimmed by 4 bases and J by 7 bases, 12 bases remained unmatched.

The chain uses TRBV6-6 and TRBJ2-7; D is unresolved. This CDR3 is built from 13 residues. Trimming left V 6 bases short and J 7 bases short, with 16 bases between. Germline V gene lookup returns CDR1 MNHNY and CDR2 SVGAGI (reference sequence). The DNA for the CDR3 is TGTGCCAGCAGCCCGCGGACCGCCGCGGAGCAGTACTTC. This sequence encodes CASSPRTAAEQYF.

A few counts support this clone. The chain is built from TRBV7-6 and TRBJ2-7; D call uncertain. Looked up from germline, CDR1 is SGHVS and CDR2 is FNYEAQ. Trimming removed 0 bases at V and 0 bases at J, with 6 bases between. This CDR3 spans 14 amino acids. In DNA form, the CDR3 reads TGTGCCAGCAGCTTAGCGCGGAGCTCCTACGAGCAGTACTTC. This codes for CASSLARSSYEQYF.

The chain links TRBV6-5 to TRBJ2-7; D perhaps matches TRBD2 (5 bases). Trimming took off 4 bases at V and 6 bases at J, with 16 bases between the two ends. Germline V gives CDR1 MNHEY, CDR2 SVGAGI. CDR3 length equals 14 residues. The CDR3 region is CASSLREPTGEQYF. CDR3 bases: TGTGCCAGCAGTTTGAGGGAACCAACGGGCGAGCAGTACTTC.

This clone was seen once. V is TRBV30 and J is TRBJ2-3, with D hard to call. Germline CDR1 reads GTSNPN; CDR2 reads SVGIG (reference sequence). The CDR3 contains 14 residues. The V end lost 2 bases, the J end lost 2 bases, and 11 bases lay between the germline ends. The CDR3 DNA reads TGTGCCTGGAGTCTCCTAGGAGCCACAGATACGCAGTATTTT. The encoded protein is CAWSLLGATDTQYF.

V is TRBV2 and J is TRBJ2-7; 10 bases map to TRBD1. The germline gives CDR1 SNHLY, CDR2 FYNNEI. The V segment lost 5 bases and the J segment 5 bases; nucleotides outside the gene matches: 6. CDR3 length equals 14 residues. This CDR3 is CASSFSGTGDEQYF. Written as DNA, the CDR3 is TGTGCCAGCAGTTTCTCCGGGACAGGGGACGAGCAGTACTTC.

The chain links TRBV4-1 to TRBJ2-5; D gene ambiguous. Germline lookup yields CDR1 MGHRA and CDR2 YSYEKL. V lost 3 bases to trimming and J lost 9 bases, with 14 bases between them. The length of the CDR3 is 13 residues. CDR3 nucleotides: TGCGCCAGCAGCCAGGACCCGGTCAGCCCCCAGTACTTC. The encoded protein is CASSQDPVSPQYF.

The V gene is TRBV7-2, the J gene TRBJ2-7; maybe TRBD2 (6 bases). The germline V and J ends were trimmed by 5 bases and 1 base, with 12 bases remaining between them. CDR1 SGHTA and CDR2 FQGNSA come from the germline V gene. The CDR3 contains 14 residues. The CDR3 nucleotides read TGTGCCAGCAGCCGGGACTTCCCTTCCTACGAGCAGTACTTC. Protein: CASSRDFPSYEQYF.

This sequence joins TRBV6-6 and TRBJ1-1; D gene uncertain. CDR3 length: 13 residues. The V end was cut by 5 bases, the J end by 1 base, with 8 bases between. CDR1 is MNHNY, CDR2 SVGAGI, per germline (reference sequence). The CDR3 DNA sequence: TGTGCCAGCAGTCCCCGGCAGAACACTGAAGCTTTCTTT. Its translation is CASSPRQNTEAFF.

This chain connects TRBV5-8 to TRBJ2-7; 7 positions agree with TRBD2. The CDR3 loop spans 13 amino acids. V gave up 0 bases and J gave up 7 bases; unmatched junction bases: 4. Germline V gene sequence: CDR1 SGHTS, CDR2 YDEGEE. CDR3 in DNA: TGTGCCAGCAGCTTGGCTAGGGGAGGGGAGCAGTACTTC. Translating gives CASSLARGGEQYF.

To note about this clone: The junction does not match germline at one end; this may be a read error. The chain is built from TRBV7-6 and TRBJ1-5; D gene uncertain. Germline V CDR1 and CDR2: SGHVS, FNYEAQ. The CDR3 is 18 amino acids. CDR3 sequence: CASSLRLGLRKSKQPQHF. The CDR3 DNA reads TGTGCCAGCAGCTTAAGGTTAGGGTTGCGTAAAAGCAAACAGCCCCAGCATTTT.

The chain couples TRBV7-3 to TRBJ1-1; perhaps TRBD1 as D (6 bases). V gave up 5 bases and J gave up 5 bases, with 12 bases separating them. CDR1 is SGHTA, CDR2 FQGTGA, per germline. This CDR3 is built from 13 residues. CDR3 in amino acids: CASSADSWTEAFF. Here the CDR3 DNA reads TGTGCCAGCAGCGCGGACAGTTGGACTGAAGCTTTCTTT.

J is TRBJ1-3 and V is TRBV6-5, with D maybe TRBD1 (6 bases). With 6 bases removed from V and 8 bases from J, the gap between germline ends came to 20 bases. The CDR3 loop spans 15 amino acids. The germline V gene encodes CDR1 MNHEY and CDR2 SVGAGI. CDR3 residues: CASRRSRGARDTIYF. CDR3 nucleotide sequence: TGTGCCAGCAGACGCTCTCGGGGGGCGCGGGACACCATATATTTT.

This clone has only one observation. This chain links TRBV4-2 with TRBJ1-5; D gene unclear. Germline values: CDR1 LGHNA, CDR2 YNFKEQ. This CDR3 has 15 amino acids. V lost 0 bases and J lost 1, with 7 bases in between. CDR3 bases: TGTGCCAGCAGCCAAGATTGGCAGAGCAATCAGCCCCAGCATTTT. It encodes CASSQDWQSNQPQHF.

This chain joins TRBV28 and TRBJ1-2, with 9 bases identical to TRBD1. With 5 bases clipped from V and 4 bases from J, the junction kept 11 bases outside the gene matches. CDR1 is MDHEN, CDR2 SYDVKM, per germline. The CDR3 covers 16 residues. In nucleotides, the CDR3 is TGTGCCAGCAGTCGCCTCACAGGGGGCGGCGGCTATGGCTACACCTTC. Protein: CASSRLTGGGGYGYTF.

As to this clone: Other DNA sequences within the sample encode an identical CDR3. The chain links TRBV5-5 to TRBJ1-4, with D maybe TRBD1 (5 bases). The V and J ends lost 2 bases and 8 bases respectively, with 13 bases between them. The germline V gene encodes CDR1 SGHKS and CDR2 YYEKEE (reference sequence). The CDR3 is 14 amino acids. The CDR3 reads CASSFGQGGEKLFF. CDR3 bases: TGTGCCAGCAGCTTCGGCCAGGGCGGGGAAAAACTGTTTTTT.